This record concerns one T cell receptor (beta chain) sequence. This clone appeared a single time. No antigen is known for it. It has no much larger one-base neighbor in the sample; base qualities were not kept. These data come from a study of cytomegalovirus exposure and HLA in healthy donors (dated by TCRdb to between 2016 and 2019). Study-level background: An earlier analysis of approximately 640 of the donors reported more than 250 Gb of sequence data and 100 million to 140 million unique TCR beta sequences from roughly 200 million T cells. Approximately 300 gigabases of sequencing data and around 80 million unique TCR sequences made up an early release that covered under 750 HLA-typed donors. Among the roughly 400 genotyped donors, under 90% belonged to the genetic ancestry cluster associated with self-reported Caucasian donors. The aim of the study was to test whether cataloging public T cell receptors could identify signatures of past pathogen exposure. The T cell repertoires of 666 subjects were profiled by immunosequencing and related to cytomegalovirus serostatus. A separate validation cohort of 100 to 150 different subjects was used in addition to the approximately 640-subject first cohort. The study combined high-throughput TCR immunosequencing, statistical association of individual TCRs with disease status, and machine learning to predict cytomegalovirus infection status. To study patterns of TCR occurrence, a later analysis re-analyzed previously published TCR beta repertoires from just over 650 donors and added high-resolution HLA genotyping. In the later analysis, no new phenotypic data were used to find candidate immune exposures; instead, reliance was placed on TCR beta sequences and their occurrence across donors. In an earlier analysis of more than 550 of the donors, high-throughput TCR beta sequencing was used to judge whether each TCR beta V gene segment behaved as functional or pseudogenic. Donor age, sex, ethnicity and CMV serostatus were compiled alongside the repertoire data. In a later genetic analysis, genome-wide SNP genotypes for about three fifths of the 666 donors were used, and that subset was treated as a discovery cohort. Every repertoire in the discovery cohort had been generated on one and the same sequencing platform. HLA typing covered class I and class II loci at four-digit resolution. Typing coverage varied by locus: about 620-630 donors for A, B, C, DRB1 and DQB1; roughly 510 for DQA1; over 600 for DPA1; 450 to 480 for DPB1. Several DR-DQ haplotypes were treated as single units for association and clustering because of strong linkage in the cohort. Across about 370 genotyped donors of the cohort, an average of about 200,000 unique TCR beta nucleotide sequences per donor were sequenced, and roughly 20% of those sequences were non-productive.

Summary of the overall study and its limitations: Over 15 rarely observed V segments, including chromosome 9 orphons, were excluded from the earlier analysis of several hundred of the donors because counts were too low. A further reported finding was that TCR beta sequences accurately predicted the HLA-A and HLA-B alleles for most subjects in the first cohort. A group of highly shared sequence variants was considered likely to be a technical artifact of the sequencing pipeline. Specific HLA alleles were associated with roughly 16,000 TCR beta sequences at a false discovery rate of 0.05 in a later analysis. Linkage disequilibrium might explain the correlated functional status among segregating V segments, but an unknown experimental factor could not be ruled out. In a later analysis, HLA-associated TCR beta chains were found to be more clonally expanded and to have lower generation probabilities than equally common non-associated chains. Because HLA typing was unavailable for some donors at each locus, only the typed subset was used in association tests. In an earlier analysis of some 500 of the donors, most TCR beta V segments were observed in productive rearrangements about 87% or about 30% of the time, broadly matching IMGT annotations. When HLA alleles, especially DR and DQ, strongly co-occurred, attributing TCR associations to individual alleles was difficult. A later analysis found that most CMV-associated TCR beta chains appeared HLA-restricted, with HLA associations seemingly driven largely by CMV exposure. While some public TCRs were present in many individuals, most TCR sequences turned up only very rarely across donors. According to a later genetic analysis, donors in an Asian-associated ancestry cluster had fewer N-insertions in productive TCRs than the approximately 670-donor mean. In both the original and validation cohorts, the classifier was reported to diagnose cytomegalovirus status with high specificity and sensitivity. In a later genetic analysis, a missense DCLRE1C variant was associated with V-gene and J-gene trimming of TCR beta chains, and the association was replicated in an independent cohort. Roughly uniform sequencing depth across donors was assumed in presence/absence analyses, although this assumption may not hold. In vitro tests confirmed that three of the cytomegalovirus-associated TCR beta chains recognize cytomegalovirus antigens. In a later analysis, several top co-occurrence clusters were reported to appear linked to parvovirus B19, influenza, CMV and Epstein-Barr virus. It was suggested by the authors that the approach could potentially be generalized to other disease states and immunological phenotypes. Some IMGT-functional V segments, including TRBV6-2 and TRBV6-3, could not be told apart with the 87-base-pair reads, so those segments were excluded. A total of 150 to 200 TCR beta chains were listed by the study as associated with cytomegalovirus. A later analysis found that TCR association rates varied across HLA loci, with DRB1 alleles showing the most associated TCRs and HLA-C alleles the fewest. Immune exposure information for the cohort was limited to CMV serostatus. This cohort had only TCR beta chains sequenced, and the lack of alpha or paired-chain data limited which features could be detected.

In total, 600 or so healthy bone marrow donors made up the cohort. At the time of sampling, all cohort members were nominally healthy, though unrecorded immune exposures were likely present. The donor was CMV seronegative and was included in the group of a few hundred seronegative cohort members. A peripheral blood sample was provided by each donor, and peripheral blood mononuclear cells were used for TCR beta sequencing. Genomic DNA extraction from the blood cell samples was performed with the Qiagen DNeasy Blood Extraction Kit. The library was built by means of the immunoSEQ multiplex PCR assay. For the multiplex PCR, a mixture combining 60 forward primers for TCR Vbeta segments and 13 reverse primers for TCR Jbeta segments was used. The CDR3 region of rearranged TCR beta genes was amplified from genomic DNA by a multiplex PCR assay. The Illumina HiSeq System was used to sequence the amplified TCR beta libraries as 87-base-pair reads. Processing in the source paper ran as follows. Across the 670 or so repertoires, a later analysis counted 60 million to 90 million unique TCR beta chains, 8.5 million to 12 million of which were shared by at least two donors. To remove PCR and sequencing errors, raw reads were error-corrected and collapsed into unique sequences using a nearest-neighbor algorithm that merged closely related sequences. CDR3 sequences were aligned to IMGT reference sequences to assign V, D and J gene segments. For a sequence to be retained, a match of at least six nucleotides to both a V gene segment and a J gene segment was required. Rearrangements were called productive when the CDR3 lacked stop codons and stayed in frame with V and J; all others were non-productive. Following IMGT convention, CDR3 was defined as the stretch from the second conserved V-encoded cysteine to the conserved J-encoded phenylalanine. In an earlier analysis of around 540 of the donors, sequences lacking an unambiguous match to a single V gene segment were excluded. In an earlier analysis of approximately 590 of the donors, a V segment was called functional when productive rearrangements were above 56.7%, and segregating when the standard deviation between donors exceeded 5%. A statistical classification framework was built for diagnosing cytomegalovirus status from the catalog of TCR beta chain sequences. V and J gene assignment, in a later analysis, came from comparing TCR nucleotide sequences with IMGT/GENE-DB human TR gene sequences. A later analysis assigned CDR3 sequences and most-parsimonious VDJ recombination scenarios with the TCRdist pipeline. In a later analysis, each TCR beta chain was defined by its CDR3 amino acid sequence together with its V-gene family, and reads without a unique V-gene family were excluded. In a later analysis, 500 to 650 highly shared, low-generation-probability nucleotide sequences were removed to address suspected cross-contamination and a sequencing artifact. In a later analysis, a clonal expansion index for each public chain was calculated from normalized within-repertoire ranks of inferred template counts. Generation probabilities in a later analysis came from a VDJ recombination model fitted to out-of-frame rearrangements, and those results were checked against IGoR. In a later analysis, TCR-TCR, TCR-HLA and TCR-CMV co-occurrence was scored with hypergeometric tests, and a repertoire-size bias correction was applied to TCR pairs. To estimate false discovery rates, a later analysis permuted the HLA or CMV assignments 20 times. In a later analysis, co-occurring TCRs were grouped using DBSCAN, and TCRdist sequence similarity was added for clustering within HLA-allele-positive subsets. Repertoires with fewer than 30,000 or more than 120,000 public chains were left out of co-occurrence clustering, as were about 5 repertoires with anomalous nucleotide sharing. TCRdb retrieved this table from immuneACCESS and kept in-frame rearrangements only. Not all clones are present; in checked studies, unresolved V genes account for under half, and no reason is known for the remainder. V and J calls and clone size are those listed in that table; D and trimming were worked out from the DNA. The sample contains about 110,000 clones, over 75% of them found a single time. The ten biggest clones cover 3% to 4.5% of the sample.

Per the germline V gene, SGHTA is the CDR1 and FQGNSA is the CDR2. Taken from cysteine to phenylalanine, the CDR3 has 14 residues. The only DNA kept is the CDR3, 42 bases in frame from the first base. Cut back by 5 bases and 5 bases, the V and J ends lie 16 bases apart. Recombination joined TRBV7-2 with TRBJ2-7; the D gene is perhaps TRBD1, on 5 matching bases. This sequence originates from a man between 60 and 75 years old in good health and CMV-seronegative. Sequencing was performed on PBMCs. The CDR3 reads CASSPIMARDEQYF. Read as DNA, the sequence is TGTGCCAGCAGCCCGATCATGGCCAGGGACGAGCAGTACTTC.